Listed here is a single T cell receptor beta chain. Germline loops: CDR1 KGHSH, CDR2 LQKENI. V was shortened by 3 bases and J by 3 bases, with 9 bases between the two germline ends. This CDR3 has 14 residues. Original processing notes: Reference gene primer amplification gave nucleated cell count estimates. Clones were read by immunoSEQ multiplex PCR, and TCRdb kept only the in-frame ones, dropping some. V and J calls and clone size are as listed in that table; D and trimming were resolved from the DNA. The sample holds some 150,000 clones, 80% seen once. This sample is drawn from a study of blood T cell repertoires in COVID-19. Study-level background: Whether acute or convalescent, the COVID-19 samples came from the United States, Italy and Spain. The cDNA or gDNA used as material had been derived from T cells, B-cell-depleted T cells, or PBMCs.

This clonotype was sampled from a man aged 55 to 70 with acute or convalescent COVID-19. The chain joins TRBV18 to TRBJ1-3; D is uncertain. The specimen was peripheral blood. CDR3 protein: CASSPPRDGNTIYF. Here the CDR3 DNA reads TGTGCCAGCTCACCCCCTAGAGATGGAAACACCATATATTTT.